These 11 T cell receptor beta chains originate from one sample sequenced in a study of T-cell memory formation after mild COVID-19. TCRdb re-analysed the 5' RACE reads in MiXCR, keeping a single row per CDR3 protein. The sample comprises around 250,000 distinct CDR3 sequences, roughly 17% of which are singletons, and 22% rests with the top ten. Sequencing used PBMCs or a T cell subset sorted from them (not recorded which). These receptors all come from a man aged 18-30 years who had mild COVID-19 (a few samples of this study predate the infection). Cell type and time point are not known.

The rearrangement uses TRBV18 and TRBJ2-7, with a tentative D call TRBD1 (5 bases). Trimming removed 1 base at V and 5 bases at J, with 12 bases between. This CDR3 region has 14 residues. Germline V CDR1 and CDR2: KGHSH, LQKENI. The DNA for the CDR3 is TGTGCCAGCTCACCACAGGGGTCCCTGGACGAGCAGTACGTC. It specifies CASSPQGSLDEQYV.

This clonotype was observed a handful of times. The chain links TRBV28 to TRBJ2-7; tentative D call: TRBD1 (6 bases). The CDR3 has 14 amino acids. The germline V gene encodes CDR1 MDHEN and CDR2 SYDVKM. V dropped 6 bases and J dropped 1 base, with 13 bases sitting between them. Here the CDR3 DNA reads TGTGCCAGCAGCACCAACAGGGTATCCTACGAGCAGTACTTC. It encodes CASSTNRVSYEQYF.

This clonotype was observed a handful of times. The chain is built from TRBV3-1 and TRBJ2-3; D unclear. CDR3 length equals 12 residues. Germline V gene data show CDR1 as LGHDT and CDR2 as YNNKEL (reference sequence). The V gene lost 0 bases and the J gene lost 6 bases, with 4 bases spanning the gap. CDR3 nucleotide sequence: TGTGCCAGCAGCCAAGATATCGATACGCAGTATTTT. The encoded protein is CASSQDIDTQYF.

This rearrangement joins TRBV6-1 to TRBJ1-2; 12 bases fit TRBD1. The CDR3 is 15 residues long. In germline, CDR1 is MNHNS, CDR2 SASEGT. With V trimmed by 6 bases and J by 8 bases, 10 bases remained unmatched. The CDR3: CASRGGTGGARGYTF. In DNA, the CDR3 is TGTGCCAGCAGAGGCGGGACAGGGGGCGCGAGGGGCTACACCTTC.

This clonotype was seen more than once but under ten times. The rearrangement links TRBV12-3 or TRBV12-4 to TRBJ2-5, with 8 bases matching TRBD2. The CDR3 spans 14 residues. The V gene end was trimmed by 5 bases and the J gene end by 3 bases; junction bases not matched to a gene: 5. CDR3 amino acids: CASSAQLAEETQYF. The CDR3 DNA reads as TGTGCCAGCAGTGCTCAACTAGCGGAAGAGACCCAGTACTTC.

V is TRBV5-1 and J is TRBJ1-6; D gene uncertain. Looked up from germline, CDR1 is SGHRS and CDR2 is YFSETQ. The CDR3 sequence is 13 residues long. V lost 4 bases and J lost 7, with 9 bases in between. CDR3 region: CASSPNENSPLHF. In DNA form, the CDR3 reads TGCGCCAGCAGCCCAAACGAAAATTCACCCCTCCACTTT.

The V and J genes are TRBV9 and TRBJ2-7, with 8 positions matching TRBD2. V shed 3 bases, J shed 7 bases, and the junction held 9 bases outside the gene matches. CDR1 is SGDLS, CDR2 YYNGEE, per germline. There are 14 residues in the CDR3. Here the CDR3 reads CASSAVGAGAEQYF. In DNA form, the CDR3 reads TGTGCCAGCAGCGCCGTCGGAGCGGGGGCTGAGCAGTACTTC. Using reference TRBV9 and TRBJ2-7 for the parts outside the CDR3, the full variable domain is DSGVTQTPKHLITATGQRVTLRCSPRSGDLSVYWYQQSLDQGLQFLIQYYNGEERAKGNILERFSAQQFPDLHSELNLSSLELGDSALYFCASSAVGAGAEQYFGPGTRLTVT.

This chain connects TRBV5-1 to TRBJ1-1; D call uncertain. Germline CDR1 and CDR2: SGHRS and YFSETQ. The CDR3 spans 15 residues. Trimming took 2 bases from V and 10 from J, leaving 21 bases between them. The CDR3 nucleotides read TGCGCCAGCAGCTTTTACCGTGCGTCAGACGGGAGAGCTTTCTTT. Amino acids: CASSFYRASDGRAFF.

This clonotype has only a few counts. V usage is TRBV29-1 and J usage is TRBJ2-3; D unresolved. CDR1 is SQVTM and CDR2 is ANQGSEA in the germline V gene. The germline V and J ends were trimmed by 8 bases and 8 bases, with 20 bases remaining between them. This CDR3 has 13 residues. The CDR3 sequence: CSPTGVLVGTQYF. CDR3 bases: TGCAGCCCTACGGGTGTCCTGGTCGGTACGCAGTATTTT.

This clonotype was observed at least ten times. The chain carries TRBV11-2 and TRBJ1-6; tentative D call: TRBD1 (6 bases). Trimming removed 2 bases from V and 8 bases from J, with 16 bases in between. The CDR3 has 16 amino acids. CDR1 and CDR2 (germline): SGHAT, FQNNGV. The chain's CDR3 is CASSLWPTSGDSPLHF. CDR3 coding DNA: TGTGCCAGCAGCTTATGGCCGACCTCAGGGGATTCACCCCTCCACTTT.

V gene TRBV5-1 combines with J gene TRBJ2-3; TRBD2 aligns across 15 bases. Germline assignment: CDR1 SGHRS and CDR2 YFSETQ. CDR3 size: 17 residues. V gave up 4 bases and J gave up 2 bases; unmatched junction bases: 5. CDR3 nucleotides: TGCGCCAGCAGCCAGGGACTAGCGGGGGGATACACAGATACGCAGTATTTT. Translation gives CASSQGLAGGYTDTQYF. The whole variable domain, remainder taken from reference TRBV5-1 and TRBJ2-3, is KAGVTQTPRYLIKTRGQQVTLSCSPISGHRSVSWYQQTPGQGLQFLFEYFSETQRNKGNFPGRFSGRQFSNSRSEMNVSTLELGDSALYLCASSQGLAGGYTDTQYFGPGTRLTVL.